Shown below are 20 T cell receptor beta chains from a single sample sequenced in a study of CD8+ T cells in alopecia areata. Extracted RNA was reverse transcribed into cDNA, the sequencing template. Sequencing was performed with immunoSEQ multiplex PCR; in TCRdb, only in-frame clones are kept and a portion is missing. The data show tens of thousands of clones, with roughly 40% seen just once and roughly 51% held by the top ten. Sample: NKG2D-low CD8+ T cells sorted from blood. Every receptor here comes from a human donor with alopecia areata.

The rearrangement links TRBV7-9 to TRBJ2-1; D not resolved. The CDR3 has 13 residues. Trimming removed 5 bases from V and 5 bases from J, with 10 bases in between. The germline CDR1 and CDR2 sequences are SEHNR and FQNEAQ (reference sequence). The CDR3 sequence: CASSHVPDNEQFF. In DNA, the CDR3 is TGTGCCAGCAGCCACGTTCCGGACAATGAGCAGTTCTTC.

The DNA of the CDR3 is TGTGCCAGCAGCCCGGCCGGAGGATTCACAGATACGCAGTATTTT. Protein: CASSPAGGFTDTQYF. The V and J genes are TRBV7-3 and TRBJ2-3; TRBD2 might be the D (5 bases). Germline V gives CDR1 SGHTA, CDR2 FQGTGA. The V end lost 5 bases, the J end lost 2 bases, and 14 bases lay between the germline ends. The CDR3 runs to 15 residues.

This clone turned up a few times. The V call is TRBV7-6, the J call TRBJ2-7; no reliable D call. Germline values: CDR1 SGHVS, CDR2 FNYEAQ. V was trimmed by 4 bases and J by 1 base, leaving 8 bases between them. The CDR3 runs 13 residues. In DNA form, the CDR3 reads TGTGCCAGCAGCTCCGACGGGTCCTACGAGCAGTACTTC. Amino acid sequence: CASSSDGSYEQYF.

V gene TRBV4-3 combines with J gene TRBJ2-1; 12 nucleotides line up with TRBD2. J lost 10 bases, V lost 6 bases, and 7 bases had no gene match. The CDR3 is 14 residues long. Germline V gene sequence: CDR1 LGHNA, CDR2 YSLEER. This CDR3 is CASSLLAGGNEQFF. In DNA, the CDR3 is TGCGCCAGCAGTCTTCTAGCGGGAGGGAACGAGCAGTTCTTC.

This chain links TRBV30 with TRBJ1-3; maybe TRBD1 (5 bases). CDR1 and CDR2 from the germline V gene are GTSNPN and SVGIG (reference sequence). This CDR3 is built from 17 residues. V gave up 0 bases and J gave up 5 bases, with 20 bases separating them. CDR3 nucleotides: TGTGCCTGGAGTGTACCAGACCCGGGGACGAGCCGAAACACCATATATTTT. This encodes CAWSVPDPGTSRNTIYF.

J is TRBJ1-3 and V is TRBV5-1; D unclear. The CDR3 is made up of 16 amino acids. V gave up 2 bases and J gave up 6 bases, with 18 bases separating them. Germline values: CDR1 SGHRS, CDR2 YFSETQ. The CDR3 reads CASSFGIRGFENTIYF. The CDR3, as DNA: TGCGCCAGCAGCTTCGGTATTCGAGGGTTTGAAAACACCATATATTTT.

The chain couples TRBV6-6 to TRBJ1-2, with TRBD1 matching 9 bases. The CDR3 totals 16 residues. Germline V gives CDR1 MNHNY, CDR2 SVGAGI (reference sequence). The J segment lost 3 bases and the V segment lost 2 bases, leaving 7 bases of the junction unmatched. CDR3 bases: TGTGCCAGCAGTTACATTATCGGACAGGGGTACTATGGCTACACCTTC. It is translated as CASSYIIGQGYYGYTF.

The V gene is TRBV13, the J gene TRBJ2-7; D is unresolved. Germline loops: CDR1 PRHDT, CDR2 FYEKMQ (reference sequence). Trimming stripped 3 bases from V and 4 bases from J, with 7 bases between. This CDR3 spans 12 amino acids. The CDR3 is CASSFRKYEQYF. The DNA of the CDR3 is TGTGCCAGCAGCTTCCGAAAGTACGAGCAGTACTTC.

This clone came up a few times. J is TRBJ2-1 and V is TRBV7-9, with D perhaps matching TRBD2 (6 bases). The CDR3 is made up of 14 amino acids. Trimming removed 4 bases at V and 4 bases at J, with 11 bases between. Germline values: CDR1 SEHNR, CDR2 FQNEAQ (reference sequence). The CDR3 protein is CASSSTGTYNEQFF. The DNA of the CDR3 is TGTGCCAGCAGCTCGACCGGGACTTACAATGAGCAGTTCTTC.

This clone occurred a few times. The genes are TRBV7-9 and TRBJ2-7; 12 positions match TRBD1. The length of the CDR3 is 16 residues. The germline gives CDR1 SEHNR, CDR2 FQNEAQ (reference sequence). The J segment lost 9 bases and the V segment lost 5 bases, leaving 14 bases of the junction unmatched. CDR3 protein: CASSPPGQGALGGQYF. CDR3 DNA sequence: TGTGCCAGCAGCCCTCCGGGACAGGGGGCTCTCGGCGGGCAGTACTTC.

This chain uses TRBV4-2 with TRBJ2-1, with 7 bases that match TRBD2. The V segment lost 4 bases and the J segment 2 bases; nucleotides outside the gene matches: 8. CDR3 length: 16 amino acids. CDR1 and CDR2 (germline): LGHNA, YNFKEQ. For the CDR3, the DNA is TGTGCCAGCAGCCCCTTTGGTGGGGGGGCCTACAATGAGCAGTTCTTC. It encodes CASSPFGGGAYNEQFF.

Turning to this clone: A junction end diverges from the germline sequence, so it may reflect a read error. The rearrangement links TRBV6-5 to TRBJ2-5, with D possibly TRBD2 on 5 matching bases. In germline, CDR1 is MNHEY, CDR2 SVGAGI. The CDR3 loop spans 11 amino acids. Here the CDR3 reads CASSAGGSVDF. The CDR3 nucleotides read TGTGCCAGCAGCGCCGGAGGATCCGTAGACTTC.

Notes on this clone: The junction and the germline gene differ at one end; a read error may be behind it. V is TRBV2 and J is TRBJ1-3; 7 bases agree with TRBD1. Germline CDR1 reads SNHLY; CDR2 reads FYNNEI. This CDR3 comprises 11 residues. The CDR3 sequence is CASSEGTGQDF. In DNA form, the CDR3 reads TGTGCCAGCAGTGAAGGGACAGGTCAGGATTTT. The full variable domain, with the rest looked up from reference TRBV2 and TRBJ1-3, is EPEVTQTPSHQVTQMGQEVILRCVPISNHLYFYWYRQILGQKVEFLVSFYNNEISEKSEIFDDQFSVERPDGSNFTLKIRSTKLEDSAMYFCASSEGTGQDFGEGSWLTVV.

The chain combines TRBV9 with TRBJ2-1, with D unresolved. This CDR3 contains 14 residues. From germline, CDR1 is SGDLS and CDR2 YYNGEE. V was clipped by 4 bases and J by 5 bases, with 13 bases between them. The CDR3 loop reads CASSPPLTNNEQFF. The CDR3 nucleotides read TGTGCCAGCAGCCCCCCGCTGACAAACAATGAGCAGTTCTTC.

This sequence joins TRBV6-4 and TRBJ2-1, with TRBD2 as a possible D gene (6 bases). Germline CDR1 and CDR2: MRHNA and SNTAGT. Trimming cost V 4 bases and J 4 bases, with 14 bases left between them. There are 15 residues in the CDR3. CDR3 DNA sequence: TGTGCCAGCAGTGGAATGGCGGGACGTTACAATGAGCAGTTCTTC. Its translation is CASSGMAGRYNEQFF.

The chain combines TRBV9 with TRBJ2-2, with a possible D match to TRBD1 (5 bases). V lost 4 bases, J lost 6 bases, and 10 bases lay in between. The CDR3 extends over 13 amino acids. Germline CDR1 and CDR2: SGDLS and YYNGEE. Here the CDR3 DNA reads TGTGCCAGCAGCTTAGGACATCCCGGGGAGCTGTTTTTT. Translating it yields CASSLGHPGELFF.

Concerning this clone: A junction boundary mismatches the germline segment, possibly from a read error. V gene TRBV7-7 combines with J gene TRBJ2-1; 7 bases agree with TRBD1. Germline CDR1 and CDR2: SSHAT and FNYEAQ (reference sequence). The CDR3 covers 14 residues. The CDR3 is CASSGDRDADEQFF. CDR3 bases: TGTGCTAGCAGCGGAGACAGGGATGCCGATGAGCAGTTCTTC.

The genes are TRBV6-1 and TRBJ2-6, with no clear D. This CDR3 is built from 16 residues. V gave up 2 bases and J gave up 0 bases, with 8 bases separating them. Germline lookup yields CDR1 MNHNS and CDR2 SASEGT. CDR3 sequence reads: CASSELIYSGANVLTF. As DNA, the CDR3 is TGTGCCAGCAGTGAACTGATCTACTCTGGGGCCAACGTCCTGACTTTC.

The chain uses TRBV20-1 and TRBJ2-3; a weak D match, TRBD1 (6 bases). Germline CDR1 is DFQATT and CDR2 is SNEGSKA (reference sequence). Trimming pared 5 bases from V and 10 bases from J, leaving 13 bases between. This CDR3 has 11 residues. CDR3 in amino acids: CSAPWGRSQYF. The CDR3 DNA reads as TGCAGTGCTCCCTGGGGGCGCTCGCAGTATTTT.

CDR3 DNA: TGTGCCAGCAGTGGACAGCCAAACTACAATGAGCAGTTCTTC. Its protein is CASSGQPNYNEQFF. This chain uses TRBV25-1 with TRBJ2-1, with a tentative D call TRBD1 (5 bases). Trimming took 4 bases from V and 3 from J, leaving 10 bases between them. Germline CDR1 and CDR2: MGHDK and SYGVNS. The CDR3 loop spans 14 amino acids.